Each of the 20 T cell receptor beta chains below was sequenced from the same sample in a study of blood T cell repertoires in COVID-19. Sequencing used immunoSEQ multiplex PCR; TCRdb keeps in-frame clones, though not all of them. Among 65,000 to 90,000 clones listed, around 88% were seen once. The sample consisted of peripheral blood. All receptors derive from a man aged 25-45 years with acute or convalescent COVID-19.

The DNA for the CDR3 is TGTGCCTGGACCCGGGGACAGGGAACCTACGAGCAGTACTTC. This gives the protein CAWTRGQGTYEQYF. The rearrangement links TRBV30 to TRBJ2-7; 9 nucleotides line up with TRBD1. Germline loops: CDR1 GTSNPN, CDR2 SVGIG (reference sequence). The junction had 6 bases not matched to a gene; V was cut back by 4 bases and J by 2 bases. The CDR3 is made up of 14 amino acids. The full variable domain, completed using reference TRBV30 and TRBJ2-7, is SQTIHQWPATLVQPVGSPLSLECTVEGTSNPNLYWYRQAAGRGLQLLFYSVGIGQISSEVPQNLSASRPQDRQFILSSKKLLLSDSGFYLCAWTRGQGTYEQYFGPGTRLTVT.

The chain carries TRBV18 and TRBJ2-1, with TRBD2 identical over 11 bases. The CDR3 extends over 12 amino acids. J gave up 8 bases and V 9 bases, and 3 bases lay outside the gene matches. Germline loops: CDR1 KGHSH, CDR2 LQKENI. In DNA, the CDR3 is TGTGCCAGTACTAGCGGGAGCGATGAGCAGTTCTTC. Its translation is CASTSGSDEQFF.

This clone was detected a few times. The rearrangement links TRBV6-2 or TRBV6-3 to TRBJ2-7; TRBD1 matches at 10 bases. With 6 bases clipped from V and 2 bases from J, the junction kept 13 bases outside the gene matches. The CDR3 sequence is 17 residues long. The germline V gene encodes CDR1 MNHEY and CDR2 SVGEGT. The CDR3 DNA is TGTGCCAGCAGCCCTAAAACCGGGACAGGGGTCCCCTACGAGCAGTACTTC. Protein: CASSPKTGTGVPYEQYF.

V usage is TRBV28 and J usage is TRBJ2-6, with 8 bases lining up with TRBD1. Germline V gene lookup returns CDR1 MDHEN and CDR2 SYDVKM. V lost 2 bases, J lost 13 bases, and 10 bases stayed unmatched. The CDR3 extends over 15 amino acids. CDR3 amino acids: CASSLGGQVGSVLTF. The CDR3 region has the DNA TGTGCCAGCAGTTTAGGGGGACAGGTCGGGTCGGTCCTGACTTTC.

This clone was detected only once. This chain joins TRBV7-2 and TRBJ1-2, with D tentatively TRBD1 (6 bases). Germline V CDR1 and CDR2: SGHTA, FQGNSA. The CDR3 extends over 14 amino acids. Trimming stripped 5 bases from V and 0 bases from J, with 10 bases between. For the CDR3, the DNA is TGTGCCAGCAGCCTCAGACAGGCTAACTATGGCTACACCTTC. Amino acids: CASSLRQANYGYTF.

As regards this clone: The junction shows a germline mismatch at one end, possibly a read error. This rearrangement joins TRBV7-6 to TRBJ2-2; 11 nucleotides align to TRBD2. Germline V CDR1 and CDR2: SGHVS, FNYEAQ. The CDR3 loop spans 14 amino acids. As DNA, the CDR3 is TGTGCCAGCAGCCTAGCGGGAGGATCCGGGGAGCTGTTTTTT. Its translation: CASSLAGGSGELFF.

This chain connects TRBV28 to TRBJ2-7; tentative D call: TRBD1 (5 bases). V lost 0 bases to trimming and J lost 11 bases, with 11 bases between them. The V gene's germline CDR1 is MDHEN and CDR2 SYDVKM. The CDR3 loop spans 12 amino acids. In DNA form, the CDR3 reads TGTGCCAGCAGTTTATGGGGCAGGGCGGAGTACTTC. It specifies CASSLWGRAEYF.

V and J are TRBV9 and TRBJ2-2, with unresolved D. V was clipped by 0 bases and J by 6 bases, with 6 bases between them. This CDR3 is 13 amino acids long. The V gene's germline CDR1 is SGDLS and CDR2 YYNGEE. CDR3 sequence: CASSVANAGELFF. The CDR3 DNA reads TGTGCCAGCAGCGTAGCTAACGCCGGGGAGCTGTTTTTT.

The chain combines TRBV5-5 with TRBJ1-2; no definite D call. CDR3 length: 15 amino acids. V lost 0 bases and J 8 bases, leaving 17 bases between the germline ends. Germline CDR1 and CDR2: SGHKS and YYEKEE (reference sequence). The DNA of the CDR3 is TGTGCCAGCAGCTTGGCCGACTCTAGCCGTCGCGGCTACACCTTC. This codes for CASSLADSSRRGYTF. The full variable domain, in which reference TRBV5-5 and TRBJ1-2 provide the parts outside the CDR3, is DAGVTQSPTHLIKTRGQQVTLRCSPISGHKSVSWYQQVLGQGPQFIFQYYEKEERGRGNFPDRFSARQFPNYSSELNVNALLLGDSALYLCASSLADSSRRGYTFGSGTRLTVV.

The genes are TRBV7-2 and TRBJ2-3; possible D gene TRBD2, 6 bases. The CDR3 is 15 amino acids. Trimming stripped 4 bases from V and 2 bases from J, with 13 bases between. CDR1 SGHTA and CDR2 FQGNSA come from the germline V gene. CDR3 protein: CASSSSERTTDTQYF. The CDR3 DNA sequence: TGTGCCAGCAGCTCTAGCGAGAGAACCACAGATACGCAGTATTTT.

The gene calls are TRBV19 and TRBJ1-5, with D perhaps matching TRBD1 (6 bases). CDR3 length: 15 residues. Deletions cut 7 bases from V and 5 bases from J, with 18 bases between. CDR1 and CDR2 from the germline V gene are LNHDA and SQIVND (reference sequence). CDR3 DNA: TGTGCCAGTACCTCCTCGGAAGGGGGAGATCAGCCCCAGCATTTT. Translated, it gives CASTSSEGGDQPQHF.

The chain joins TRBV5-5 to TRBJ1-4; the D gene is possibly TRBD1 (5 bases). Germline V lookup: CDR1 SGHKS, CDR2 YYEKEE (reference sequence). The CDR3 has 12 amino acids. Trimming stripped 0 bases from V and 8 bases from J, with 5 bases between. The CDR3 reads CASSLDREKLFF. The DNA for the CDR3 is TGTGCCAGCAGCTTGGACAGGGAAAAACTGTTTTTT.

The J gene is TRBJ2-7, the V gene TRBV6-5, with D possibly matching TRBD2 (6 bases). Germline V gene data show CDR1 as MNHEY and CDR2 as SVGAGI. Trimming stripped 3 bases from V and 7 bases from J, with 19 bases between. The CDR3 is 15 residues long. CDR3 sequence (DNA): TGTGCCAGCAGTTATTATCGACAACTAGCTGAGGAGCAGTACTTC. Translation gives CASSYYRQLAEEQYF.

V and J are TRBV6-5 and TRBJ2-7; no clear D gene. This CDR3 has 11 amino acids. The ends were cut back, 6 bases at V and 5 bases at J, with 8 bases in the middle. The germline V gene has CDR1 MNHEY and CDR2 SVGAGI. CDR3 sequence: CASSFGDEQYF. CDR3 nucleotide sequence: TGTGCCAGCAGCTTTGGAGACGAGCAGTACTTC.

This CDR3 is CASSVAELSYEQYF. The DNA for the CDR3 is TGTGCCAGCAGCGTTGCGGAACTATCCTACGAGCAGTACTTC. The gene calls are TRBV9 and TRBJ2-7; D call uncertain. Germline CDR1 SGDLS, CDR2 YYNGEE. The CDR3 is 14 amino acids. V was clipped by 2 bases and J by 1 base, with 10 bases between them.

The chain joins TRBV6-2 or TRBV6-3 to TRBJ2-5; D call uncertain. CDR1 is MNHEY and CDR2 is SVGEGT in the germline V gene. V was shortened by 2 bases and J by 4 bases, with 11 bases between the two germline ends. This CDR3 comprises 14 residues. The CDR3 sequence: CASSYAAGRETQYF. Here the CDR3 DNA reads TGTGCCAGCAGTTACGCCGCAGGCCGAGAGACCCAGTACTTC.

The chain has TRBV7-3 and TRBJ2-3; 7 bases align to TRBD2. The V gene end was trimmed by 3 bases and the J gene end by 1 base; junction bases not matched to a gene: 4. Looked up from germline, CDR1 is SGHTA and CDR2 is FQGTGA. The CDR3 consists of 15 residues. DNA of the CDR3: TGTGCCAGCAGCTTGACTGCGGGAGGCACAGATACGCAGTATTTT. Residues: CASSLTAGGTDTQYF. The whole variable domain, filled in from reference TRBV7-3 and TRBJ2-3, reads GAGVSQTPSNKVTEKGKYVELRCDPISGHTALYWYRQSLGQGPEFLIYFQGTGAADDSGLPNDRFFAVRPEGSVSTLKIQRTERGDSAVYLCASSLTAGGTDTQYFGPGTRLTVL.

This chain connects TRBV5-1 to TRBJ2-7, with 10 bases matching TRBD1. Germline trimming cut 0 bases from V and 5 bases from J; bases unmatched to any gene: 5. The CDR3 extends over 15 amino acids. Per germline, CDR1 SGHRS and CDR2 YFSETQ. The chain's CDR3 is CASSLGGQGTNEQYF. For the CDR3, the DNA is TGCGCCAGCAGCTTGGGGGGACAGGGGACGAACGAGCAGTACTTC.

CDR3 in amino acids: CASSLVSRETSYEQYF. The CDR3 coding sequence is TGTGCCAGCAGCTTAGTCTCCCGGGAGACGTCCTACGAGCAGTACTTC. The V and J genes are TRBV11-2 and TRBJ2-7, with D possibly TRBD2 on 6 matching bases. The CDR3 covers 16 residues. Germline lookup yields CDR1 SGHAT and CDR2 FQNNGV. The germline V and J ends were trimmed by 1 base and 1 base, with 14 bases remaining between them.

The chain links TRBV5-1 to TRBJ2-1; D is undetermined. This CDR3 has 13 amino acids. With 4 bases removed from V and 7 bases from J, the gap between germline ends came to 12 bases. CDR1 is SGHRS, CDR2 YFSETQ, per germline. For the CDR3, the DNA is TGCGCCAGCAGCCCTACAACAGAGAATGAGCAGTTCTTC. This translates into CASSPTTENEQFF. Full variable domain (missing parts from reference TRBV5-1 and TRBJ2-1): KAGVTQTPRYLIKTRGQQVTLSCSPISGHRSVSWYQQTPGQGLQFLFEYFSETQRNKGNFPGRFSGRQFSNSRSEMNVSTLELGDSALYLCASSPTTENEQFFGPGTRLTVL.